This T cell receptor beta chain came from a study of shared clonotypes between healthy human individuals. V lost 6 bases to trimming and J lost 4 bases, with 7 bases between them. Germline V gives CDR1 MDHEN, CDR2 SYDVKM. The CDR3 spans 11 residues. Here immunoSEQ multiplex PCR was the method, and the copy in TCRdb shows in-frame clones only, minus some. The sample shows some 380,000 clones, 90% to 98% of them seen only once. The chain combines TRBV28 with TRBJ2-7; D ambiguous. The TCR originated in a man younger than 40 in good health. The sample taken for sequencing was memory CD8+ T cells sorted from blood. Subset specified: CD45RO+ cells pooled with CCR7-negative TemRA cells. The CDR3 spells CASRTMYEQYF. CDR3 sequence (DNA): TGTGCCAGCAGAACGATGTACGAGCAGTACTTC.